This TCR beta chain is from a study of blood T cells in healthy people across ages. The study, taken as a whole, reports: When set beside aged donors, long-lived donors presented more naive CD4+ cells and higher diversity. A strong correlation was found between TCR beta diversity and the percentage of naive T cells.

The use of a sample-barcoded 5' primer and a J-beta primer mix characterized a second PCR of roughly 6 to 11 cycles. TCRdb redid the calling of the 5' RACE reads with MiXCR, one entry per CDR3 protein. This sample has fewer than 800,000 distinct CDR3 sequences; approximately 25% occur once, and the top ten carry just under 9.5%. The germline gives CDR1 SEHNR, CDR2 FQNEAQ (reference sequence). The CDR3 sequence is 15 residues long. The V gene lost 4 bases and the J gene lost 6 bases, with 18 bases spanning the gap. The table lists this clonotype with a few counts. Its antigen remains unidentified. These data were likewise used in another study, on T cells of mothers and their children. From that study: Per child, roughly 3 million TCR beta CDR3 reads were obtained, against over 9 million per mother.

The sample was blood. The receptor's source is a boy aged 5-17 years in good health. V is TRBV7-9 and J is TRBJ1-2; TRBD1 is a possible D gene (6 bases). CDR3 bases: TGTGCCAGCAGCTCCCCCACAACAGGGAGCGATGGCTACACCTTC. Encoded protein: CASSSPTTGSDGYTF.